Listed below are T cell receptor beta chains from one sample, sequenced in a study of blood T cell repertoires in COVID-19. Repertoires were generated with immunoSEQ multiplex PCR, while TCRdb's copy carries only in-frame clones and drops some. The data hold 200,000 to 250,000 clones, with roughly nine tenths observed a single time. The specimen was PBMCs or T cells enriched from blood (not recorded which). The receptors here all came from a woman aged 18-30 years in a cohort exposed to, infected with or recovered from COVID-19 (not recorded which). Each CDR3 is given with its conserved first and last residue. Each record gives: D gene, V gene, J gene, clone size, CDR3 DNA, CDR3 protein. The D gene is left open where the match is weak. Part of the rows lack a size; the others show once, few, many or a class for expanded clones.

>TRBD1|TRBV5-4|TRBJ1-1|.
TGTGCCAGCAGCCCGGCCGGGACAGGGGTGATGAACACTGAAGCTTTCTTT
CASSPAGTGVMNTEAFF
>.|TRBV10-2|TRBJ1-1|.
TGCGCCAGCAGTGTAGGGGTGGTTGAAGCTTTCTTT
CASSVGVVEAFF
>TRBD2|TRBV27|TRBJ2-3|.
TGTGCCAGCAGTTCCCGACTAGCGGTAGATACGCAGTATTTT
CASSSRLAVDTQYF
>TRBD1|TRBV6-5|TRBJ2-7|.
TGTGCCAGCAGACACTTACAGGGGCCCTACGAGCAGTACTTC
CASRHLQGPYEQYF
>.|TRBV7-2|TRBJ1-2|.
TGTGCCAGCAGCGTACCAGGGCGCGGCTACACCTTC
CASSVPGRGYTF
>.|TRBV28|TRBJ1-2|.
TGTGCCAGCAGTTTATTGGGAGAAGCTGCAAATGGCTACACCTTC
CASSLLGEAANGYTF
>.|TRBV11-1|TRBJ1-4|.
TGTGCCAGCAGCTACGGGACACCTGAAAAACTGTTTTTT
CASSYGTPEKLFF
>TRBD1|TRBV6-5|TRBJ2-4|.
TGTGCCAGCAGTTGGGCAGGGGGTGAAAACATTCAGTACTTC
CASSWAGGENIQYF
>.|TRBV6-4|TRBJ1-5|.
TGTGCCAGCAGTGACAATTGGGGCCTCCGTTCAGTAAATAGCAATCAGCCCCAGCATTTT
CASSDNWGLRSVNSNQPQHF
>TRBD1|TRBV7-9|TRBJ1-2|.
TGTGCCAGCAGCCCGACCTCAGGGGGCGCGGTCTATGGCTACACCTTC
CASSPTSGGAVYGYTF
>.|TRBV28|TRBJ2-1|once
TGTGCCAGCAGTTCAGGGGGGCAGCGCAATGAGCAGTTCTTC
CASSSGGQRNEQFF
>.|TRBV3-1/TRBV3-2|TRBJ2-5|.
TGTGCCAGCAGTCAAAAAGTCAGATTACTACAGGAAGAGACCCAGTACTTC
CASSQKVRLLQEETQYF
>.|TRBV2|TRBJ1-5|.
TGTGCCAGCAGTGAAGGGCAGGGGATAGGACAGCCCCAGCATTTT
CASSEGQGIGQPQHF
>.|TRBV6-5|TRBJ1-3|.
TGTGCCAGCAGCCCCTTTATAGGACTTGGAAACACCATATATTTT
CASSPFIGLGNTIYF
>TRBD1|TRBV6-5|TRBJ2-1|.
TGTGCCAACAGGGGAGAGAATGAGCAGTTCTTC
CANRGENEQFF
>TRBD2|TRBV4-1|TRBJ2-7|.
TGCGCCAGCAGCCACCCGGGACTAGCGGAGTCCTACGAGCAGTACTTC
CASSHPGLAESYEQYF
>TRBD2|TRBV2|TRBJ2-3|.
TGTGCCAGCAGCGTAGCGGGAGGGAGAGATACGCAGTATTTT
CASSVAGGRDTQYF
>TRBD1|TRBV5-4|TRBJ1-6|.
TGTGCCAGCAGCTTGCGGGACAGAAATTCACCCCTCCACTTT
CASSLRDRNSPLHF
>TRBD1|TRBV12-3/TRBV12-4|TRBJ1-2|.
TGTGCCAGCAGTTTAGGGGGGACAGGCGGCTACACCTTC
CASSLGGTGGYTF
>TRBD1|TRBV19|TRBJ1-4|.
TGTGCCAGCAGAGTCACAGGGGGGAGTGAAAAACTGTTTTTT
CASRVTGGSEKLFF
>.|TRBV12-5|TRBJ2-1|.
TGTGCTAGTGGTTTGCGGGATGAGCAGTTCTTC
CASGLRDEQFF
>.|TRBV14|TRBJ1-6|.
TGTGCCAGCAGCCAACTAATGTATAATTCACCCCTCCACTTT
CASSQLMYNSPLHF
>.|TRBV2|TRBJ2-1|.
TGTGCCAGCAGTGAACGGGGGAGCTCCTACAATGAGCAGTTCTTC
CASSERGSSYNEQFF
>TRBD2|TRBV2|TRBJ2-3|.
TGTGCCAGCAGTGAAGGTTGGTTAGCGGGGGGTCGAACAGATACGCAGTATTTT
CASSEGWLAGGRTDTQYF
>.|TRBV24-1|TRBJ2-3|.
TGTGCCACCAGCCTCGGGGGTGCAGATACGCAGTATTTT
CATSLGGADTQYF
>.|TRBV10-1|TRBJ2-3|.
TGCGCCAGCAGCGGGAGCGCAGATACGCAGTATTTT
CASSGSADTQYF
>.|TRBV11-2|TRBJ1-1|.
TGTGCCAGCAGAGCGGATCCGACAAACACTGAAGCTTTCTTT
CASRADPTNTEAFF
>.|TRBV5-1|TRBJ2-2|.
TGCGCCAGCAGCTTGGGTGTCAACCTAAACACCGGGGAGCTGTTTTTT
CASSLGVNLNTGELFF
>.|TRBV11-3|TRBJ2-1|.
TGTGCCAGCAGCCCCCTTGAACGGGGGGCGATTTCCTACAATGAGCAGTTCTTC
CASSPLERGAISYNEQFF
>.|TRBV28|TRBJ2-5|.
TGTGCCAGCAGTTCCCGACAGGTACAAGAGACCCAGTACTTC
CASSSRQVQETQYF
>TRBD1|TRBV4-1|TRBJ1-1|.
TGCGCCAGCAGCCAAGGGACAGGGCAGAACACTGAAGCTTTCTTT
CASSQGTGQNTEAFF
>TRBD1|TRBV14|TRBJ1-2|.
TGTGCCAGCAGCCAAGGGGCCAAGGGGGCGAACTATGGCTACACCTTC
CASSQGAKGANYGYTF
>TRBD2|TRBV19|TRBJ2-5|.
TGTGCCAGTAGTTCCAGGGAGGGACAAGAGACCCAGTACTTC
CASSSREGQETQYF
>TRBD1|TRBV25-1|TRBJ1-4|few
TGTGCCAGCAGGGCAGGGCGGGACAGGGTTGAAAAACTGTTTTTT
CASRAGRDRVEKLFF
>TRBD1|TRBV7-9|TRBJ1-4|.
TGTGCCAGCAGCCCGACAGGGGCGGGTGAAAAACTGTTTTTT
CASSPTGAGEKLFF
>.|TRBV6-1|TRBJ1-1|.
TGTGCCAGCAGTGAAGGCGGTTCGGGGAACACTGAAGCTTTCTTT
CASSEGGSGNTEAFF
>TRBD1|TRBV19|TRBJ1-4|.
TGTGCCAGTTCCCCGCAGGGGGCCGGTTGGGATGAAAAACTGTTTTTT
CASSPQGAGWDEKLFF
>.|TRBV3-1/TRBV3-2|TRBJ1-1|.
TGTGCCAGCAGCCCAGGAAGTAGGGAAGCTTTCTTT
CASSPGSREAFF
>TRBD2|TRBV6-6|TRBJ2-2|.
TGTGCCAGCAGTGGATCTAAACTAGCGGCGAACACCGGGGAGCTGTTTTTT
CASSGSKLAANTGELFF
>.|TRBV5-5|TRBJ1-5|.
TGTGCCAGCAGCTTGTGGGTGGAGAACAATCAGCCCCAGCATTTT
CASSLWVENNQPQHF
>.|TRBV5-6|TRBJ2-3|.
TGTGCCAGCAGCTTGGGAACTATTCGCACAGATACGCAGTATTTT
CASSLGTIRTDTQYF
>.|TRBV24-1|TRBJ2-2|.
TGTGCCACCAGTGGTTCGTACGGGGAGCTGTTTTTT
CATSGSYGELFF
>TRBD1|TRBV5-4|TRBJ1-1|.
TGTGCCAGCAGCTGGGGACAGGGGGACACTGAAGCTTTCTTT
CASSWGQGDTEAFF
>TRBD2|TRBV4-2|TRBJ2-3|.
TGTGCCAGCAGCCAAGATTGGGGGGAGGGCCAAGATACGCAGTATTTT
CASSQDWGEGQDTQYF
>.|TRBV18|TRBJ1-1|few
TGTGCCAGCTCACCCGAGGAGGGGAACACTGAAGCTTTCTTT
CASSPEEGNTEAFF
>TRBD2|TRBV7-3|TRBJ2-1|.
TGTGCCAGCAGCTTCGGTACCGGGACTAGATTCGATGAGCAGTTCTTC
CASSFGTGTRFDEQFF
>.|TRBV5-1|TRBJ1-2|.
TGCGCCAGCAGGGGGGGACGCGAGGGCTACACCTTC
CASRGGREGYTF
>.|TRBV4-1|TRBJ1-1|.
TGCGCCAGCAGCCAGGACGTAACGGGAACTGAAGCTTTCTTT
CASSQDVTGTEAFF
>.|TRBV7-2|TRBJ1-5|.
TGTGCCAGCAGCTTTACCGGTTTACTTAGCAATCAGCCCCAGCATTTT
CASSFTGLLSNQPQHF
>.|TRBV2|TRBJ1-4|.
TGTGCCAGCAGTCGGAGACAGGCTGTTGGCGAAAAACTGTTTTTT
CASSRRQAVGEKLFF